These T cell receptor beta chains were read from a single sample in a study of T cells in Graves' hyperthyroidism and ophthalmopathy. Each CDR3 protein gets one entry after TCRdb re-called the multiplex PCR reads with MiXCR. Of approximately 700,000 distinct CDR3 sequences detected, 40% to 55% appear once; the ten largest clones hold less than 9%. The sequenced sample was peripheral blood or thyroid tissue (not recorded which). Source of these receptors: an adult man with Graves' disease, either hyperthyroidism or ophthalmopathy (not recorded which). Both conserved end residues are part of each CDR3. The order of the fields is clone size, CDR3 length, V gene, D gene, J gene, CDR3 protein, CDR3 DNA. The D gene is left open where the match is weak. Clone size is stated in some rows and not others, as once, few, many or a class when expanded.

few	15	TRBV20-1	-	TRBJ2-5	CSPTKGRTLQETQYF	TGCAGTCCCACCAAAGGGAGAACCTTACAAGAGACCCAGTACTTC
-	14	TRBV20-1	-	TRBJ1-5	CSVSGRAGNQPQHF	TGCAGTGTTAGTGGCAGGGCGGGCAATCAGCCCCAGCATTTT
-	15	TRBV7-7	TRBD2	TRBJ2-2	CASSTIAGSAGELFF	TGTGCTAGCAGCACCATAGCGGGATCGGCCGGGGAGCTGTTTTTT
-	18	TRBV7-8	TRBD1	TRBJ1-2	CASSVGGRTGGVGYGYTF	TGTGCCAGCAGCGTAGGGGGGCGGACAGGGGGCGTCGGCTATGGCTACACCTTC
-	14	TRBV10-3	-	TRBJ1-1	CAISAARGWTEAFF	TGTGCCATCAGTGCGGCCAGGGGTTGGACTGAAGCTTTCTTT
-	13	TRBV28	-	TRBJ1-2	CASTARRTHGYTF	TGTGCCAGCACGGCCCGTCGGACTCATGGCTACACCTTC
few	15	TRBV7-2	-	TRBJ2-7	CASSLGLGAPYEQYF	TGTGCCAGCAGCTTAGGGTTGGGTGCCCCATACGAGCAGTACTTC
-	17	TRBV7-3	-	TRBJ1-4	CASSRAGEGLENEKLFF	TGTGCCAGCAGCCGAGCGGGGGAGGGACTCGAAAATGAAAAACTGTTTTTT
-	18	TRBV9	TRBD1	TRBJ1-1	CASSVRSETGVRNTEAFF	TGTGCCAGCAGCGTTCGGTCCGAGACAGGGGTTAGGAACACTGAAGCTTTCTTT
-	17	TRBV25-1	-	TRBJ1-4	CASSARDRGRHNEKLFF	TGTGCCAGCAGTGCTAGGGATAGAGGGAGGCACAATGAAAAACTGTTTTTT
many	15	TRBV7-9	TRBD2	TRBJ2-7	CASSSIAGRSYEQYF	TGTGCCAGCAGCTCTATAGCGGGCCGGTCCTACGAGCAGTACTTC
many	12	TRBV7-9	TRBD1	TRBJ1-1	CASQGANTEAFF	TGTGCCTCACAGGGGGCAAACACTGAAGCTTTCTTT
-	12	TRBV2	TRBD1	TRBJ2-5	CAGGQSKETQYF	TGTGCCGGGGGACAGAGTAAAGAGACCCAGTACTTC
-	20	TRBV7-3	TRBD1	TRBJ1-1	CASSVETYRQGRIPNTEAFF	TGTGCCAGCAGCGTTGAGACCTACCGACAGGGAAGGATCCCGAACACTGAAGCTTTCTTT
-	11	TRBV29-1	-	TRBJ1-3	CSSSRMNTIYF	TGCAGCTCCAGCCGGATGAACACCATATATTTT